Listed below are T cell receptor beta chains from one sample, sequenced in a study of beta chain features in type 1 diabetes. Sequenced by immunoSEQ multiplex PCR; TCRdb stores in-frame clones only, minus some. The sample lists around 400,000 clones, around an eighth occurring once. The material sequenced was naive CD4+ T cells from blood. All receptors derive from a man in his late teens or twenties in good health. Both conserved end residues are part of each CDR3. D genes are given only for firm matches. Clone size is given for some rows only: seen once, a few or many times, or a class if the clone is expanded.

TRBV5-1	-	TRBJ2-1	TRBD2	TGCGCCAGCAGCTTGGCCTTAAGCGGGAGGGCCTCGTACAATGAGCAGTTCTTC	CASSLALSGRASYNEQFF
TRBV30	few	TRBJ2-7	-	TGTGCCTGGGCGGACGGAGGTGTCGGCTACGAGCAGTACTTC	CAWADGGVGYEQYF
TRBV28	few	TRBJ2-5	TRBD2	TGTGCCAGCGTTCAAGCGGGGCAGAAAGAGACCCAGTACTTC	CASVQAGQKETQYF
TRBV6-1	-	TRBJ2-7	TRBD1	TGTGCCAGCACCGTGGAACAGGGGGGAACCTACGAGCAGTACTTC	CASTVEQGGTYEQYF
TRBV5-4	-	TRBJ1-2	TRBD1	TGTGCCAGCAGCCGGGACAGGGTGGCCGACTATGGCTACACCTTC	CASSRDRVADYGYTF
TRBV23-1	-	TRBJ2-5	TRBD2	TGCGCCAGCAGGGACAGGGAGAGGACTAGCGGGCCCCAAGAGACCCAGTACTTC	CASRDRERTSGPQETQYF
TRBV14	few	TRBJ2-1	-	TGTGCCAGCAGCCAAGATAGGGGGAGTAGTGAGCAGTTCTTC	CASSQDRGSSEQFF
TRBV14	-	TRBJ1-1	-	TGTGCCAGCATCGGACTGGGAGTTGAAGCTTTCTTT	CASIGLGVEAFF
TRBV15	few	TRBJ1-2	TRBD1	TGTGCCACCAGCAGGAGGACAGGTCCTGGCGGCTACACCTTC	CATSRRTGPGGYTF
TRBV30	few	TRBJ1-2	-	TGTGCCTGGAGTGTAAGAGGGGGCTATGGCTACACCTTC	CAWSVRGGYGYTF
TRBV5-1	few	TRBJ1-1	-	TGCGCCAGCAGATGGGAGGGGGCTGAAGCTTTCTTT	CASRWEGAEAFF
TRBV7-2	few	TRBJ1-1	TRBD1	TGTGCCAGCAGCAACCGGGACAGTGAGTTTAGCTTCTTT	CASSNRDSEFSFF
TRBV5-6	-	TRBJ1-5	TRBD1	TGTGCCAGCAGCCTACAGGGGCAGCCCCAGCATTTT	CASSLQGQPQHF
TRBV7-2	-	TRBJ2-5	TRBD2	TGTGCCAGCAGCCTAGCGGGGGGATATGAGACCCAGTACTTC	CASSLAGGYETQYF
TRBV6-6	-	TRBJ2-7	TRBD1	TGTGCCAGCTCCGACAGGGGCCCCTACGAGCAGTACTTC	CASSDRGPYEQYF
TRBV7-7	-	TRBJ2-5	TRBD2	TGTGCCAGCAGCAGTGGGACTAGCGGACAAGAGACCCAGTACTTC	CASSSGTSGQETQYF
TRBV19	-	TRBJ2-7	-	TGTGCCAGTAGTCAGACCAGACAGCCCTACGAGCAGTACTTC	CASSQTRQPYEQYF
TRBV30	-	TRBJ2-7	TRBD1	TGTGCCTGGAGTAAGGGGGCTACCTACGAGCAGTACTTC	CAWSKGATYEQYF
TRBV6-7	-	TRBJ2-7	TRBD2	TGTGCCAGCAGTAAGACTAGCGGGAGCTCCTACGAGCAGTACTTC	CASSKTSGSSYEQYF
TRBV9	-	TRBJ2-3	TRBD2	TGTGCCAGCAGCCCCGGGACTAGCGCAGATACGCAGTATTTT	CASSPGTSADTQYF
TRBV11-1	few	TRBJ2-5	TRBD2	TGTGCCAGCAGCTCCCGGGACTACGAGGAGACCCAGTACTTC	CASSSRDYEETQYF
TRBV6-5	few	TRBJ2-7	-	TGTGCCAGCAGACCAGGGACACTGTACGAGCAGTACTTC	CASRPGTLYEQYF
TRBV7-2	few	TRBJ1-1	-	TGTGCCAGCAGCACCGGACAGCGGAACACTGAAGCTTTCTTT	CASSTGQRNTEAFF
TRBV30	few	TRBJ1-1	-	TGTGCCTGGACAGAAGGCCTCGGGTGGGTTGAAGCTTTCTTT	CAWTEGLGWVEAFF
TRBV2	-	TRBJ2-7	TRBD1	TGTGCCAGCAGTGTACAGGGGATTGGGTACTTC	CASSVQGIGYF
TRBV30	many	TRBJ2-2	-	TGTGCCTGGAGTTATAGTGCCGGGGAGCTGTTTTTT	CAWSYSAGELFF
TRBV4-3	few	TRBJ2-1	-	TGCGCCAGCAGCCAAGCCCTTACTTCCTCGGAGCAGTTCTTC	CASSQALTSSEQFF
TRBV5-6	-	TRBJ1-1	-	TGTGCCAGCAGCATCGACACTGAAGCTTTCTTT	CASSIDTEAFF
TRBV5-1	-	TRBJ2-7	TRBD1	TGCGCCAGCAGCGACTTCCGGGACAGGGGCCACAGGTACGAGCAGTACTTC	CASSDFRDRGHRYEQYF
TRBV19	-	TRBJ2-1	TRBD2	TGTGCCAGTAGTATAGTGACCACTAGCGGATTTTACAATGAGCAGTTCTTC	CASSIVTTSGFYNEQFF
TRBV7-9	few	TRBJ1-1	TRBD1	TGTGCCAGCAGGCCTCCCGGGACAGGGGATCTAACTGAAGCTTTCTTT	CASRPPGTGDLTEAFF
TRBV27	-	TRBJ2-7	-	TGTGCCAGCAGTCCTAGGACAGTCCTCTCCTACGAGCAGTACTTC	CASSPRTVLSYEQYF
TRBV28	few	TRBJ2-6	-	TGTGCCAGCAGTAGGACAGTGCAAACTGGGGCCAACGTCCTGACTTTC	CASSRTVQTGANVLTF
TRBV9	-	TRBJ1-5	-	TGTGCCAGCAGCGTAGGGGCGGGACAGCCCCAGCATTTT	CASSVGAGQPQHF
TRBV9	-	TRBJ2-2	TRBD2	TGTGCCAGCAGCGGACCCTATATAGCGGGCACCGGGGAGCTGTTTTTT	CASSGPYIAGTGELFF
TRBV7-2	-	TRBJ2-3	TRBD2	TGTGCCAGCAGCGCCGGCCCTAGCGCGGGAGGTATGGATACGCAGTATTTT	CASSAGPSAGGMDTQYF
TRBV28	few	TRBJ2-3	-	TGTGCCAGCTTCTCGGTTGGGACAAATACGCAGTATTTT	CASFSVGTNTQYF
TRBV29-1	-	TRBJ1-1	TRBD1	TGCAGCGGACGACAGGGAAGGGATTTGGGCACTGAAGCTTTCTTT	CSGRQGRDLGTEAFF
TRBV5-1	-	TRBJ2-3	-	TGCGCCAGCAGCTTGTCATATAGCCTCCTCATCACAGATACGCAGTATTTT	CASSLSYSLLITDTQYF
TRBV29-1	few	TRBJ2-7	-	TGCAGCGTTTTACAGCAAGCCTACGAGCAGTACTTC	CSVLQQAYEQYF
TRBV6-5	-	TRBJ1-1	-	TGTGCCAGCAGACGGGGGGCGGAAACTGAAGCTTTCTTT	CASRRGAETEAFF
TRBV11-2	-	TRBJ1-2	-	TGTGCCAGCAGTCCCATGACTTCCTATGGCTACACCTTC	CASSPMTSYGYTF
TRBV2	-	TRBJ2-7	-	TGTGCCAGCAGTGAAGTCCGGACTACCTACGAGCAGTACTTC	CASSEVRTTYEQYF
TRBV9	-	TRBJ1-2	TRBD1	TGTGCCAGCAGCCCAGGGACAGGACTCTCCTATGGCTACACCTTC	CASSPGTGLSYGYTF
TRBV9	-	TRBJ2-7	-	TGTGCCAGCAGCGTAGGAGGCACTAGCTCCTACGAGCAGTACTTC	CASSVGGTSSYEQYF
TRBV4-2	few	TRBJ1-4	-	TGTGCCAGCAGCCAAGATCTGCAGGGGTGGGAAAAACTGTTTTTT	CASSQDLQGWEKLFF
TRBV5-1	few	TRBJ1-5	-	TGCGCCAGCAGCTTGGATGGTTCACAAACTAATGGGCCCCAGCATTTT	CASSLDGSQTNGPQHF
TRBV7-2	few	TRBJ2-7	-	TGTGCCAGCAGCCGCCGACCAGCTCAGGACGAGCAGTACTTC	CASSRRPAQDEQYF
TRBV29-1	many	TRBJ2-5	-	TGCAGCGCTAACCTTCAGGGGTCTCAAGAGACCCAGTACTTC	CSANLQGSQETQYF
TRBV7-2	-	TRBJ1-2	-	TGTGCCAGCAGCTTAACAGGGTTCTATGGCTACACCTTC	CASSLTGFYGYTF
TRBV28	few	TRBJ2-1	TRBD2	TGTGCCAGCATTTCTGGGGGAGGGGTCCGGTCGGTTGAGCAGTTCTTC	CASISGGGVRSVEQFF
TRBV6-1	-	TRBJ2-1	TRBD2	TGTGCACACGGGGGAGCGGGGCGGGCCAATGAGCAGTTCTTC	CAHGGAGRANEQFF
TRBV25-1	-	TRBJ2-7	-	TGTGCCAGTTGCGAGGGCGGCTCCTACGAGCAGTACTTC	CASCEGGSYEQYF
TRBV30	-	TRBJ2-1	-	TGTGCCTGGAGTGTTCCCAGGGCCGGTTACAATGAGCAGTTCTTC	CAWSVPRAGYNEQFF
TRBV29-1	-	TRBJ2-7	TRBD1	TGCAGCGTTCGTCTTCCGGGACAGGGGAGAGACGAGCAGTACTTC	CSVRLPGQGRDEQYF
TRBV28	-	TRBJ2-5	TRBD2	TGTGCCAGCAGTGCTGAGACTAGCGGGGAGCCCCAAGAGACCCAGTACTTC	CASSAETSGEPQETQYF
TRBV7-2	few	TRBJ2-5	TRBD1	TGTGCCAGCCTCACAGGGGGTATAGAGACCCAGTACTTC	CASLTGGIETQYF